This is a list of T cell receptor beta chains from one sample in a study of blood T cell repertoires in COVID-19. TCRdb's table, derived via immunoSEQ multiplex PCR, lists solely in-frame clones and lacks some. This sample yields about 110,000 clones, of which roughly four fifths are seen a single time; approximately 4% belongs to the top ten. The sample consisted of peripheral blood. The receptor source for this set is a woman in her seventies with acute or convalescent COVID-19. CDR3s include the opening cysteine and the closing phenylalanine or tryptophan. The D gene is left open where the match is weak. Only some rows state a clone size, as once, few, many or a class for expanded clones.

size: NA; V: TRBV5-1; J: TRBJ2-7; D: TRBD2; DNA: TGCGCCAGCAGCTTGGCGGTTAGCGGGGACTCCTACGAGCAGTACTTC; CDR3: CASSLAVSGDSYEQYF
size: NA; V: TRBV28; J: TRBJ1-2; D: TRBD1; DNA: TGTGCCAGCAGTTGGGGACAGGGGATAGGCTACACCTTC; CDR3: CASSWGQGIGYTF
size: NA; V: TRBV19; J: TRBJ1-2; D: TRBD1; DNA: TGTGCCACCGACCTGGGACAGGGGAACTATGGCTACACCTTC; CDR3: CATDLGQGNYGYTF
size: NA; V: TRBV9; J: TRBJ2-1; D: TRBD2; DNA: TGTGCCAGCAGCCCCTTTAGCGGGGCCACATACAATGAGCAGTTCTTC; CDR3: CASSPFSGATYNEQFF
size: NA; V: TRBV28; J: TRBJ2-1; D: TRBD1; DNA: TGTGCCAGCAGTCTTAACTGGGACAGAGACTACAATGAGCAGTTCTTC; CDR3: CASSLNWDRDYNEQFF
size: NA; V: TRBV5-1; J: TRBJ2-2; D: TRBD2; DNA: TGCGCCAGCAGTCAGGCTAGCGGGATCACCGGGGAGCTGTTTTTT; CDR3: CASSQASGITGELFF
size: NA; V: TRBV14; J: TRBJ1-5; D: NA; DNA: TGTGCCAGCAGCCAGGGGTCAGGGAACAATCAGCCCCAGCATTTT; CDR3: CASSQGSGNNQPQHF
size: NA; V: TRBV7-9; J: TRBJ1-1; D: TRBD1; DNA: TGTGCCAGCAACCTGAGGACAGGCGCTGAAGCTTTCTTT; CDR3: CASNLRTGAEAFF
size: NA; V: TRBV7-8; J: TRBJ1-3; D: NA; DNA: TGTGCCAGCAGCGGCGGAAGCTCTGGAAACACCATATATTTT; CDR3: CASSGGSSGNTIYF
size: NA; V: TRBV5-5; J: TRBJ2-2; D: NA; DNA: TGTGCCAGCAGCCCCGGTGGGACAACGAACACCGGGGAGCTGTTTTTT; CDR3: CASSPGGTTNTGELFF
size: once; V: TRBV7-2; J: TRBJ2-1; D: TRBD2; DNA: TGTGCCAGCAGCTTAGAGGGACTAGCGGGACTCAATGAGCAGTTCTTC; CDR3: CASSLEGLAGLNEQFF
size: NA; V: TRBV9; J: TRBJ1-3; D: NA; DNA: TGTGCCAGCAGCGGCGGGCAAGCAAGAGGAAACACCATATATTTT; CDR3: CASSGGQARGNTIYF
size: NA; V: TRBV9; J: TRBJ1-2; D: NA; DNA: TGTGCCAGCAGCGTGAACCGGGACAATGCGAACTATGGCTACACCTTC; CDR3: CASSVNRDNANYGYTF
size: NA; V: TRBV4-1; J: TRBJ2-3; D: TRBD2; DNA: TGCGCCAGCAGCCAAGAGACTAGCGGCCACACAGATACGCAGTATTTT; CDR3: CASSQETSGHTDTQYF
size: NA; V: TRBV6-5; J: TRBJ2-2; D: TRBD1; DNA: TGTGCCAGCAAAACACAGGGGTACACCGGGGAGCTGTTTTTT; CDR3: CASKTQGYTGELFF